Listed below are T cell receptor beta chains from one sample, sequenced in a study of shared clonotypes between healthy human individuals. Data came from immunoSEQ multiplex PCR; TCRdb stores just in-frame clones and leaves some out. The sample has roughly 2,300,000 clones, less than 95% seen once. The sample taken for sequencing was naive CD4+ T cells from PBMCs. The receptors shown here come from a young man in good health. Some clones in this sample may be carry-over from other donors' samples. Each CDR3 is given with its conserved first and last residue. The order of the fields is CDR3 DNA, CDR3 protein, J gene, V gene, D gene. The D gene is left open where the match is weak.

CDR3nt: TGCGCCAGCAGCTTGGCGGGAGGGGATACGCAGTATTTT; CDR3aa: CASSLAGGDTQYF; j_gene: TRBJ2-3; v_gene: TRBV5-1; d_gene: TRBD2
CDR3nt: TGTGCCAGCAACCCAAGCAGGGACCGCTACGAGCAGTACTTC; CDR3aa: CASNPSRDRYEQYF; j_gene: TRBJ2-7; v_gene: TRBV7-2; d_gene: -
CDR3nt: TGTGCCAGCAGTAAGGCAGGGGCTCCGGGTGAAGCTTTCTTT; CDR3aa: CASSKAGAPGEAFF; j_gene: TRBJ1-1; v_gene: TRBV7-3; d_gene: -
CDR3nt: TGTGCCGGGTCTACTGGGTATAATCAGCCCCAGCATTTT; CDR3aa: CAGSTGYNQPQHF; j_gene: TRBJ1-5; v_gene: TRBV6-5; d_gene: -
CDR3nt: TGTGCCAGCAGTCCCGGGTCCCTCGGAGACAATGAGCAGTTCTTC; CDR3aa: CASSPGSLGDNEQFF; j_gene: TRBJ2-1; v_gene: TRBV28; d_gene: -
CDR3nt: TGTGCCAGCAGTTCCGGGAGAGAATACTACGAGCAGTACTTC; CDR3aa: CASSSGREYYEQYF; j_gene: TRBJ2-7; v_gene: TRBV28; d_gene: -
CDR3nt: TGTGCCAGCAGTTTATCACTCTCGCGAGAGACCCAGTACTTC; CDR3aa: CASSLSLSRETQYF; j_gene: TRBJ2-5; v_gene: TRBV27; d_gene: -
CDR3nt: TGCGCCAGCAGCTTGGGGACAGGGACCAATGAGCAGTTCTTC; CDR3aa: CASSLGTGTNEQFF; j_gene: TRBJ2-1; v_gene: TRBV5-1; d_gene: TRBD1
CDR3nt: TGTGCCAGCAGCTTAGGGACAGGGGGTGGGTACAATGAGCAGTTCTTC; CDR3aa: CASSLGTGGGYNEQFF; j_gene: TRBJ2-1; v_gene: TRBV7-9; d_gene: TRBD1
CDR3nt: TGCGCCAGCAGCCAAAGACAGGGGAGGACAGATACGCAGTATTTT; CDR3aa: CASSQRQGRTDTQYF; j_gene: TRBJ2-3; v_gene: TRBV4-1; d_gene: TRBD1
CDR3nt: TGTGCCACCAGCGGGGGGGTAGCCAAAAACATTCAGTACTTC; CDR3aa: CATSGGVAKNIQYF; j_gene: TRBJ2-4; v_gene: TRBV15; d_gene: TRBD2
CDR3nt: TGTGCCAGTACGGACAGGGTTATAAGCACTGAAGCTTTCTTT; CDR3aa: CASTDRVISTEAFF; j_gene: TRBJ1-1; v_gene: TRBV19; d_gene: TRBD1
CDR3nt: TGTGCCAGCAGCTTAGCAGCAGGGGACTATGGCTACACCTTC; CDR3aa: CASSLAAGDYGYTF; j_gene: TRBJ1-2; v_gene: TRBV11-2; d_gene: -